There are many counts of the clone carrying this T cell receptor (beta chain). Antigen specificity is unknown. Construction of the TCRbeta library involved unique molecular identifiers. TCRdb passed the PCR reads through MiXCR, listing each CDR3 protein once. This sample yields fewer than 550,000 distinct CDR3 sequences, of which about 11% are seen a single time; around 2.2% belongs to the top ten. The sample belongs to a study of T-cell reconstitution after alpha-beta-depleted transplantation in children. Study-level findings and limits: From newly produced T cells came most of the T-cell counts and diversity one year after transplant. It was surviving recipient T cells and thymic progenitors that gave some patients high TCRbeta diversity at day 60.

V lost 1 base, J lost 1 base, and 14 bases lay in between. CDR3 length equals 17 residues. CDR1 is SGHRS, CDR2 YFSETQ, per germline. The chain carries TRBV5-1 and TRBJ2-2; TRBD1 might be the D (6 bases). The clonotype originates from a child aged 2 to 15 with inherited bone marrow failure, due to receive a stem cell transplant. Material: PBMCs, obtained before TCRalphabeta/CD19-depleted stem cell transplant. Written as DNA, the CDR3 is TGCGCCAGCAGCTTGCAACCGGGACACCAGAACACCGGGGAGCTGTTTTTT. Translation gives CASSLQPGHQNTGELFF. Full variable domain (rest looked up from reference TRBV5-1 and TRBJ2-2): KAGVTQTPRYLIKTRGQQVTLSCSPISGHRSVSWYQQTPGQGLQFLFEYFSETQRNKGNFPGRFSGRQFSNSRSEMNVSTLELGDSALYLCASSLQPGHQNTGELFFGEGSRLTVL.